This TCR beta chain derives from a study of cytomegalovirus exposure and HLA in healthy donors. Unmatched junction bases numbered 5, after V lost 0 bases and J lost 4 bases. Per germline, CDR1 SGDLS and CDR2 YYNGEE. The CDR3 is made up of 15 amino acids. Whole-study findings and limits: Association of a missense DCLRE1C variant with TCR beta V- and J-gene trimming was reported in a later analysis. It was 160 or so TCR beta chains that were listed as cytomegalovirus-associated. Most likely, a cluster of highly shared sequence variants arose as a sequencing artifact.

In regard to this clone: Its specificity is not known. The same CDR3 is also encoded by other DNA sequences in this sample.

The PCR was carried out with 60 Vbeta primers and 13 Jbeta primers. The method was immunoSEQ multiplex PCR; TCRdb's version includes in-frame clones alone and lacks a portion of them. The sample lists about 180,000 clones; around 82% were seen once. Material for sequencing was PBMCs. The rearrangement joins TRBV9 to TRBJ1-2, with 8 positions matching TRBD1. This TCR derives from a woman aged 30 to 39 in good health and CMV-seropositive. This CDR3 is CASSVGGQGLYGYTF. The CDR3, as DNA: TGTGCCAGCAGCGTAGGAGGACAGGGACTCTATGGCTACACCTTC. Combining the CDR3 with reference TRBV9 and TRBJ1-2 gives the whole variable domain DSGVTQTPKHLITATGQRVTLRCSPRSGDLSVYWYQQSLDQGLQFLIQYYNGEERAKGNILERFSAQQFPDLHSELNLSSLELGDSALYFCASSVGGQGLYGYTFGSGTRLTVV.